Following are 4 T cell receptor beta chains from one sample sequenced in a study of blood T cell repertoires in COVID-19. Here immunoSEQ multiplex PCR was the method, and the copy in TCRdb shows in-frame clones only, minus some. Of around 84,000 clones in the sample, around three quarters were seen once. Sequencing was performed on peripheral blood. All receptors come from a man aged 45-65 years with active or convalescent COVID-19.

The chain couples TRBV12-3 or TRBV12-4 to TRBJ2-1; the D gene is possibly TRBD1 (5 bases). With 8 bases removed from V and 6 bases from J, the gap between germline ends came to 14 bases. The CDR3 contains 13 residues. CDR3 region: CASQGWLGNEQFF. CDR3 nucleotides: TGTGCCAGCCAGGGTTGGTTGGGCAATGAGCAGTTCTTC.

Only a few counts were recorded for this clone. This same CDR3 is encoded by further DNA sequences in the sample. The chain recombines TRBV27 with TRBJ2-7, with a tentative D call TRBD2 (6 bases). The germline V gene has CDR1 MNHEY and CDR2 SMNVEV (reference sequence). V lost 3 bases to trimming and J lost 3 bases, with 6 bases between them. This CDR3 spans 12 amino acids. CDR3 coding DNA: TGTGCCAGCAGTTTGGGAGGCTACGAGCAGTACTTC. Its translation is CASSLGGYEQYF.

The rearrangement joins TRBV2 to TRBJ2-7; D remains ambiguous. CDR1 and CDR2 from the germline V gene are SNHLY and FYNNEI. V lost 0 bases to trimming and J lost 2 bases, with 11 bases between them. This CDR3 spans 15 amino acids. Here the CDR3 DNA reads TGTGCCAGCAGTGAAGCTCCTAGTCGAGCCTACGAGCAGTACTTC. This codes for CASSEAPSRAYEQYF.

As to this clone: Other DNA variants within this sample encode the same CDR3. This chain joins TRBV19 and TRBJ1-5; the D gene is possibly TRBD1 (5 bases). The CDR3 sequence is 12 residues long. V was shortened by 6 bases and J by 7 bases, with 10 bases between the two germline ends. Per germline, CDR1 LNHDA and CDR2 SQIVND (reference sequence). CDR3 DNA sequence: TGTGCCAGTAGGGGGCGGGAACAGCCCCAGCATTTT. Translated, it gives CASRGREQPQHF.